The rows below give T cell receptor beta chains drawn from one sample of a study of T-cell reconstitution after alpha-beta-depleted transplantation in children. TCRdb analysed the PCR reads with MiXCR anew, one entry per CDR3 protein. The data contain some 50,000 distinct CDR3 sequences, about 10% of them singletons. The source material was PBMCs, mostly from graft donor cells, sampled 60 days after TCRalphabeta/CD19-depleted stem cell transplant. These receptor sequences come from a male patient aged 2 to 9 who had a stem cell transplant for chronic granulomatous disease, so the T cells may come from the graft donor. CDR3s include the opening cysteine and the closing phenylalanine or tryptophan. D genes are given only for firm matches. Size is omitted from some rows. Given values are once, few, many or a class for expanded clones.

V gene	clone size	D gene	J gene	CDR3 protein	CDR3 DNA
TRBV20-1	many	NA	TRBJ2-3	CSALTGAGDTQYF	TGCAGTGCCCTCACGGGGGCCGGAGATACGCAGTATTTT
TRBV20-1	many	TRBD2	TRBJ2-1	CRPQQGLAGDEQFF	TGCAGACCTCAGCAGGGCCTAGCGGGAGATGAGCAGTTCTTC
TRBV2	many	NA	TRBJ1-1	CASGRGHAEAFF	TGTGCCAGCGGCCGGGGTCATGCTGAAGCTTTCTTT
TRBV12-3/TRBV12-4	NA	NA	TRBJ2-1	CASSWGPGGSFNEQFF	TGTGCCAGCAGTTGGGGGCCCGGGGGGAGTTTCAATGAGCAGTTCTTC
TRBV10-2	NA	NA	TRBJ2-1	CASSSLANYEQFF	TGCGCCAGCAGCTCACTAGCAAACTACGAGCAGTTCTTC
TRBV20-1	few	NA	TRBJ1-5	CSAQTAMGGNQPQHF	TGCAGTGCCCAGACCGCGATGGGCGGCAATCAGCCCCAGCATTTT
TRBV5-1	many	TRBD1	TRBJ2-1	CASSLARQGWNEQFF	TGCGCCAGCAGCTTGGCAAGACAGGGCTGGAATGAGCAGTTCTTC
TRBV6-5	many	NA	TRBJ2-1	CASSYDLTRRHEQFF	TGTGCCAGCAGTTACGACCTGACTAGGCGGCATGAGCAGTTCTTC
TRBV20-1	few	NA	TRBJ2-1	CSARDRGLTMIF	TGCAGTGCTAGAGATCGGGGGTTAACCATGATCTTC
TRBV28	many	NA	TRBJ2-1	CASSWMPGPRRGNEQFF	TGTGCCAGCAGCTGGATGCCTGGACCTAGGAGGGGCAATGAGCAGTTCTTC
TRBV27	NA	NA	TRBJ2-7	CASSFSALGEQYF	TGTGCCAGCAGTTTTTCGGCCCTAGGGGAGCAGTACTTC
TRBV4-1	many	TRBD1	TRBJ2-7	CASSLRGQGDDEQYF	TGCGCCAGCAGCCTACGAGGACAGGGGGACGACGAGCAGTACTTC
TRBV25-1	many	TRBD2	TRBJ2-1	CASSRIAGAIYNEQFF	TGTGCCAGCAGTAGGATAGCGGGGGCCATTTACAATGAGCAGTTCTTC
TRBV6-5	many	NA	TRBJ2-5	CASSHLRSQETQYF	TGTGCCAGCAGTCACCTACGGTCTCAAGAGACCCAGTACTTC
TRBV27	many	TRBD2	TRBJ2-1	CASSLSLAVAGRNEQFF	TGTGCCAGCAGTTTAAGTTTGGCGGTAGCGGGAAGGAATGAGCAGTTCTTC
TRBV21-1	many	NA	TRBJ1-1	CASKVTGGAITEAFF	TGTGCCAGCAAAGTAACAGGGGGCGCGATCACTGAAGCTTTCTTT
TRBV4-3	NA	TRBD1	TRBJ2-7	CASSQYLGTAYEQYF	TGCGCCAGCAGCCAATACCTCGGGACAGCCTACGAGCAGTACTTC
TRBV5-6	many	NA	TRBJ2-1	CASSREGNRYNEQFF	TGTGCCAGCAGTCGTGAGGGTAACCGATACAATGAGCAGTTCTTC
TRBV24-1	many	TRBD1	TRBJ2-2	CATKGQGESGELFF	TGTGCCACCAAGGGACAGGGTGAGAGCGGGGAGCTGTTTTTT
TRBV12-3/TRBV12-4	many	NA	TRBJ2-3	CASAFTDTQYF	TGTGCCAGCGCCTTCACAGATACGCAGTATTTT
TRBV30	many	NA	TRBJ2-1	CAWSVASVAQFF	TGTGCCTGGAGTGTAGCATCTGTCGCGCAGTTCTTC
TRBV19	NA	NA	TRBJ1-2	CTSNEGSSNYGYTF	TGTACCAGTAATGAGGGGAGTTCCAACTATGGCTACACCTTC
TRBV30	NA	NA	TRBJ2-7	CAWRAGMTYEQYF	TGTGCCTGGAGAGCGGGTATGACCTACGAGCAGTACTTC
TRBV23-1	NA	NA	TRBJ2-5	CASSRSRGETQYF	TGCGCCAGCAGTCGCAGCAGGGGAGAGACCCAGTACTTC
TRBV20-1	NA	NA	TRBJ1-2	CSARWAGNYGYTF	TGCAGTGCTAGATGGGCAGGGAACTATGGCTACACCTTC
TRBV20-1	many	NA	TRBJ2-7	CSAASAVPYEQYF	TGCAGTGCTGCTAGCGCCGTACCCTACGAGCAGTACTTC
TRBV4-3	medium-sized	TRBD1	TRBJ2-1	CASSPGTGYNEQFF	TGCGCCAGCAGCCCCGGGACAGGATACAATGAGCAGTTCTTC
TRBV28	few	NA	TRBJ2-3	CASSTTERTGKRNTDTQYF	TGTGCCAGCAGTACGACGGAGAGAACAGGGAAGAGGAACACAGATACGCAGTATTTT
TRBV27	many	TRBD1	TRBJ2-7	CASSLSPPGQGRLGQYF	TGTGCCAGCAGTTTGAGCCCCCCGGGACAGGGTAGGTTAGGGCAGTACTTC